Many counts were recorded for the clone carrying this T cell receptor beta chain. Its antigen is as yet unknown. CDR1 SGHTA and CDR2 FQGNSA come from the germline V gene. There are 16 residues in the CDR3. The V gene end was trimmed by 2 bases and the J gene end by 1 base; junction bases not matched to a gene: 2. A universal primer site arose from template switching, and cDNA bore unique molecular identifiers. MiXCR was run by TCRdb on the 5' RACE reads, yielding one entry per CDR3 protein. The table lists 1.5 million to 2 million distinct CDR3 sequences, about 32% of them singletons, with about 0.27% in the top ten. This specimen comes from a study of identical twins. Overall study findings and caveats: Beta out-of-frame twin sharing showed a weaker excess. Among out-of-frame alpha sequences shared by twins, low generation probability occurred in excess.

This TCR was recovered from a newborn girl in good health. The V and J genes are TRBV7-2 and TRBJ2-3; 11 bases match TRBD2. The sequenced sample was cord blood. The CDR3 protein is CASSLMGLAGTDTQYF. The CDR3, as DNA: TGTGCCAGCAGCTTAATGGGACTAGCGGGCACAGATACGCAGTATTTT.